One sample yielded the 22 T cell receptor beta chains listed below, sequenced in a study of blood T cell repertoires in COVID-19. Using immunoSEQ multiplex PCR, the repertoire was profiled, and TCRdb retains in-frame clones only, with some absent. The sample has over 250,000 clones, around nine tenths seen once. Material: peripheral blood. The receptors shown here come from a woman in her 70s with COVID-19, enrolled during active disease.

This sequence joins TRBV28 and TRBJ1-2; a weak D match, TRBD1 (6 bases). V was cut by 6 bases and J by 5 bases, with 16 bases left in between. This CDR3 region has 14 residues. The V gene's germline CDR1 is MDHEN and CDR2 SYDVKM. CDR3 DNA sequence: TGTGCCAGCAGCGGGACATTCTCTAGGTATGGCTACACCTTC. It is translated as CASSGTFSRYGYTF.

The rearrangement joins TRBV19 to TRBJ1-5; perhaps TRBD1 as D (5 bases). Germline CDR1 and CDR2: LNHDA and SQIVND (reference sequence). Trimming cost V 1 base and J 6 bases, with 10 bases left between them. The CDR3 extends over 14 amino acids. The CDR3 DNA is TGTGCCAGTAGTATAGTCCAGGGAGGTCAGCCCCAGCATTTT. It codes for CASSIVQGGQPQHF.

V gene TRBV2 combines with J gene TRBJ2-7, with D possibly TRBD2 on 6 matching bases. Trimming removed 1 base at V and 6 bases at J, with 13 bases between. The CDR3 sequence is 14 residues long. Germline lookup yields CDR1 SNHLY and CDR2 FYNNEI. The CDR3 DNA sequence: TGTGCCAGCAGTGAAGAAGGGGTAGCGGCCGAGCAGTACTTC. Protein product: CASSEEGVAAEQYF. The entire variable domain, with the rest obtained from reference TRBV2 and TRBJ2-7, is as follows: EPEVTQTPSHQVTQMGQEVILRCVPISNHLYFYWYRQILGQKVEFLVSFYNNEISEKSEIFDDQFSVERPDGSNFTLKIRSTKLEDSAMYFCASSEEGVAAEQYFGPGTRLTVT.

The chain employs TRBV28 and TRBJ2-7; the D is unclear. The CDR3 totals 12 residues. The ends were cut back, 5 bases at V and 3 bases at J, with 8 bases in the middle. The germline gives CDR1 MDHEN, CDR2 SYDVKM. Here the CDR3 DNA reads TGTGCCAGCAGTCTTTCCTTCTACGAGCAGTACTTC. This gives the protein CASSLSFYEQYF.

This chain links TRBV30 with TRBJ1-4; maybe TRBD1 (5 bases). The ends were cut back, 4 bases at V and 10 bases at J, with 19 bases in the middle. The CDR3 loop spans 14 amino acids. Germline V gene data show CDR1 as GTSNPN and CDR2 as SVGIG (reference sequence). The CDR3 region has the DNA TGTGCCTGGAATATGGGGCAGGGCCTGGGAAAACTGTTTTTT. Its protein is CAWNMGQGLGKLFF.

The genes are TRBV28 and TRBJ2-7; a weak D match, TRBD1 (5 bases). The ends were cut back, 2 bases at V and 6 bases at J, with 14 bases in the middle. Germline CDR1 reads MDHEN; CDR2 reads SYDVKM. The CDR3 is made up of 14 amino acids. The DNA of the CDR3 is TGTGCCAGCAGTTTACTAAGCCCCCAGGGCGAGCAGTACTTC. Protein product: CASSLLSPQGEQYF.

This chain joins TRBV4-1 and TRBJ2-3; maybe TRBD2 (6 bases). Germline assignment: CDR1 MGHRA and CDR2 YSYEKL. The CDR3 contains 17 residues. With 1 base removed from V and 6 bases from J, the gap between germline ends came to 20 bases. The CDR3: CASSQGGSRERADTQYF. Here the CDR3 DNA reads TGCGCCAGCAGCCAAGGGGGGTCCCGGGAGAGGGCGGATACGCAGTATTTT.

The gene calls are TRBV7-2 and TRBJ1-6; D gene ambiguous. The CDR3 has 14 amino acids. Germline CDR1 and CDR2: SGHTA and FQGNSA. The germline V and J ends were trimmed by 4 bases and 7 bases, with 11 bases remaining between them. Here the CDR3 DNA reads TGTGCCAGCAGCTCGACCGGGAACAATTCACCCCTCCACTTT. Translated, it gives CASSSTGNNSPLHF.

The J gene is TRBJ1-2, the V gene TRBV6-5, with TRBD1 as a possible D gene (5 bases). The CDR3 runs 14 residues. V was trimmed by 7 bases and J by 2 bases, leaving 14 bases between them. Germline loops: CDR1 MNHEY, CDR2 SVGAGI. Here the CDR3 DNA reads TGTGCCAGCACCCTACGCGGGGGAAACTATGGCTACACCTTC. It encodes CASTLRGGNYGYTF.

This clone was seen only once. This chain uses TRBV20-1 with TRBJ1-1, with D uncertain. Trimming pared 5 bases from V and 4 bases from J, leaving 5 bases between. The CDR3 consists of 10 residues. The germline gives CDR1 DFQATT, CDR2 SNEGSKA (reference sequence). The chain's CDR3 is CSAQITEAFF. The CDR3, as DNA: TGCAGTGCTCAAATCACTGAAGCTTTCTTT.

The sample holds one count of this clone. The chain recombines TRBV24-1 with TRBJ2-1; a weak D match, TRBD2 (5 bases). The CDR3 runs 14 residues. In germline, CDR1 is KGHDR, CDR2 SFDVKD. V lost 1 base, J lost 4 bases, and 7 bases lay in between. The CDR3 is CATSDFGNYNEQFF. The CDR3 DNA is TGTGCCACCAGTGATTTCGGGAATTACAATGAGCAGTTCTTC.

The V call is TRBV7-7, the J call TRBJ1-3; TRBD1 might be the D (6 bases). Trimming stripped 1 base from V and 6 bases from J, with 13 bases between. The CDR3 is 15 amino acids. Germline lookup yields CDR1 SSHAT and CDR2 FNYEAQ (reference sequence). CDR3 region: CASSLGSGGANTIYF. CDR3 DNA sequence: TGTGCCAGCAGCTTAGGGTCCGGGGGGGCAAACACCATATATTTT.

This clone was observed once. Here the CDR3 reads CASSAYSLSYGYTF. The CDR3 coding sequence is TGTGCCAGCAGTGCGTACAGCCTTTCCTATGGCTACACCTTC. The chain recombines TRBV9 with TRBJ1-2; no firm D call. Trimming cost V 5 bases and J 4 bases, with 15 bases left between them. Germline V lookup: CDR1 SGDLS, CDR2 YYNGEE. The CDR3 runs 14 residues.

This chain uses TRBV5-1 with TRBJ1-1; D is undetermined. V was clipped by 4 bases and J by 1 base, with 14 bases between them. The CDR3 runs 15 residues. Germline V gene data show CDR1 as SGHRS and CDR2 as YFSETQ. CDR3 residues: CASSPRSGGNTEAFF. The CDR3 DNA reads as TGCGCCAGCAGCCCCCGGAGCGGAGGGAACACTGAAGCTTTCTTT.

This chain connects TRBV28 to TRBJ1-1; unclear D gene. Germline lookup yields CDR1 MDHEN and CDR2 SYDVKM. The V gene lost 8 bases and the J gene lost 2 bases, with 9 bases spanning the gap. CDR3 length: 12 residues. The CDR3 DNA reads as TGTGCCAGCTGTCTTAGTAACACTGAAGCTTTCTTT. It specifies CASCLSNTEAFF.

This clone turned up a few times. This chain's CDR3 is CSADGLVGSEQFF. In nucleotides, the CDR3 is TGCAGCGCGGATGGACTAGTTGGGTCTGAGCAGTTCTTC. The V gene is TRBV29-1, the J gene TRBJ2-1; 7 nucleotides agree with TRBD2. The CDR3 contains 13 residues. The germline V gene has CDR1 SQVTM and CDR2 ANQGSEA. With V trimmed by 7 bases and J by 9 bases, 12 bases remained unmatched.

V usage is TRBV12-3 or TRBV12-4 and J usage is TRBJ1-5; TRBD1 might be the D (5 bases). CDR3 length: 12 residues. The ends were cut back, 2 bases at V and 7 bases at J, with 6 bases in the middle. The CDR3 DNA reads as TGTGCCAGCAGTTTACGGGGGCAGCCCCAGCATTTT. This sequence encodes CASSLRGQPQHF.

This clone was detected once. The chain carries TRBV2 and TRBJ1-4, with 8 bases matching TRBD1. The CDR3 has 15 amino acids. V was pared by 5 bases and J by 4 bases, with 6 bases of the junction left unmatched. CDR1 is SNHLY and CDR2 is FYNNEI in the germline V gene. The CDR3 bases are TGTGCCAGCAGTCCCCAGGGGGCCGGTAATGAAAAACTGTTTTTT. Translated: CASSPQGAGNEKLFF.

Turning to this clone: At one of its ends the junction is not consistent with the germline gene, which may arise from a read error. This chain uses TRBV3-1 (or the pseudogene TRBV3-2) with TRBJ1-5; 7 bases match TRBD1. Germline values: CDR1 LGHDT, CDR2 YNNKEL (reference sequence). The CDR3 sequence is 14 residues long. The CDR3 region is CASSQGTAYQPQHF. In DNA form, the CDR3 reads TGTGCCAGTAGCCAAGGGACAGCTTATCAGCCCCAGCATTTT.

The V call is TRBV5-1, the J call TRBJ1-2; 9 nucleotides match TRBD1. V was pared by 2 bases and J by 8 bases, with 7 bases of the junction left unmatched. The germline CDR1 and CDR2 sequences are SGHRS and YFSETQ. The CDR3 length is 14 residues. DNA for the CDR3: TGCGCCAGCAGCTTCGAGACAGGGGGAGAAGGCTACACCTTC. It translates to CASSFETGGEGYTF.

This chain uses TRBV3-1 (or the pseudogene TRBV3-2) with TRBJ2-4; 8 bases match TRBD1. This CDR3 has 16 amino acids. CDR1 is LGHDT, CDR2 YNNKEL, per germline (reference sequence). J was trimmed by 3 bases and V by 1 base; bases with no gene match: 5. CDR3 protein: CASSQVHGTGKNIQYF. Written as DNA, the CDR3 is TGTGCCAGCAGCCAAGTCCACGGGACAGGCAAAAACATTCAGTACTTC.

The V call is TRBV2, the J call TRBJ1-2; TRBD1 matches at 7 bases. J lost 8 bases, V lost 7 bases, and 10 bases had no gene match. Germline V CDR1 and CDR2: SNHLY, FYNNEI. The CDR3 has 13 residues. CDR3 loop: CASIGQAAEGYTF. The DNA for the CDR3 is TGTGCCAGCATTGGACAGGCGGCAGAAGGCTACACCTTC.